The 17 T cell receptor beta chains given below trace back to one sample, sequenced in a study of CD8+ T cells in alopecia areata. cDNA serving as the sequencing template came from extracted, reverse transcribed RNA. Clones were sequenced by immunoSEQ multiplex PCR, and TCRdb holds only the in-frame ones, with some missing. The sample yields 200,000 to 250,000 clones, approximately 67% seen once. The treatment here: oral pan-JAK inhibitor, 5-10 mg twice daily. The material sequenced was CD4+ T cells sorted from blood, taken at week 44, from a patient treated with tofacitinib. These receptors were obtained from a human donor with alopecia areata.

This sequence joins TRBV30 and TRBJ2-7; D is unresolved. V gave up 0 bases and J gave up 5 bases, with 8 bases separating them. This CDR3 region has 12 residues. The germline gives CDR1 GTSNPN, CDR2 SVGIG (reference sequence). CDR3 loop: CAWSVLTDEQYF. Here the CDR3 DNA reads TGTGCCTGGAGTGTACTGACCGACGAGCAGTACTTC.

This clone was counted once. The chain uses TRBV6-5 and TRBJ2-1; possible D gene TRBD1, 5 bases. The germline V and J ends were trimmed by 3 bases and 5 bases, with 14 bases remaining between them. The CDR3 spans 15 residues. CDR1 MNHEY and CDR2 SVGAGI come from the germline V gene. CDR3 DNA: TGTGCCAGCAGTTATCAAGGGGCCCAACACAATGAGCAGTTCTTC. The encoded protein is CASSYQGAQHNEQFF.

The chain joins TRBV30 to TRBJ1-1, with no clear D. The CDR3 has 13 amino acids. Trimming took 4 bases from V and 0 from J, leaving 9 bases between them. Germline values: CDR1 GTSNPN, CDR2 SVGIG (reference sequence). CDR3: CAWMRLMNTEAFF. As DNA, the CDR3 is TGTGCCTGGATGAGGTTAATGAACACTGAAGCTTTCTTT.

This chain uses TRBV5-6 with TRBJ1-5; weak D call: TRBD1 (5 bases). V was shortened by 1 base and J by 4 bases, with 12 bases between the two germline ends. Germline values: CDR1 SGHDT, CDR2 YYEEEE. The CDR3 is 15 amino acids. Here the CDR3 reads CASSLNRLINQPQHF. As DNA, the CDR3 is TGTGCCAGCAGCTTGAACAGGCTGATAAATCAGCCCCAGCATTTT.

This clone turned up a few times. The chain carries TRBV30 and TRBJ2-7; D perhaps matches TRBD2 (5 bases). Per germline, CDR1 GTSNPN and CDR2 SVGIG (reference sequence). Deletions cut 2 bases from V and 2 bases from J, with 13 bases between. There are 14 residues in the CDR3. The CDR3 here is CAWSTAYGTYEQYF. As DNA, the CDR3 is TGTGCCTGGAGTACGGCCTACGGGACCTACGAGCAGTACTTC.

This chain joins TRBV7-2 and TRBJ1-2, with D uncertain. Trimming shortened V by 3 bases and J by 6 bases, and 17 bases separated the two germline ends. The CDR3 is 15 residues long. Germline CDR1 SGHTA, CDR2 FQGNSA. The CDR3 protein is CASSLWSAQGNGYTF. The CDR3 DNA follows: TGTGCCAGCAGCTTGTGGTCAGCCCAAGGGAATGGCTACACCTTC.

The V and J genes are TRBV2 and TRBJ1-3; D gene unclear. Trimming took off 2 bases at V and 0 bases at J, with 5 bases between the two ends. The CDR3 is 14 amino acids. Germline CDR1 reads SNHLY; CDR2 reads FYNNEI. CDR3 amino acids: CASSEQVSGNTIYF. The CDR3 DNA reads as TGTGCCAGCAGTGAACAGGTCTCTGGAAACACCATATATTTT.

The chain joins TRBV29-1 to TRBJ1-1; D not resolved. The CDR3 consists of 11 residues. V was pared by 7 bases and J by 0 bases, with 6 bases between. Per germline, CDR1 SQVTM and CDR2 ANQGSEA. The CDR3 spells CSANMNTEAFF. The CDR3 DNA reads TGCAGCGCTAACATGAACACTGAAGCTTTCTTT.

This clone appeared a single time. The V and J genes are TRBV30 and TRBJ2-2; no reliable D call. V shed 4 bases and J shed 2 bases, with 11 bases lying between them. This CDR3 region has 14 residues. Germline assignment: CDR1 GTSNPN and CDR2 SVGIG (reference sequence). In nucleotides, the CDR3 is TGTGCCTGGACTAAGATTACAAACACCGGGGAGCTGTTTTTT. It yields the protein CAWTKITNTGELFF.

The CDR3 protein is CASSDASLGSGANVLTF. For the CDR3, the DNA is TGTGCCAGCAGTGATGCCTCTTTGGGCTCTGGGGCCAACGTCCTGACTTTC. The chain uses TRBV25-1 and TRBJ2-6; D gene ambiguous. Germline V lookup: CDR1 MGHDK, CDR2 SYGVNS. CDR3 size: 17 residues. V shed 3 bases and J shed 0 bases, with 12 bases lying between them.

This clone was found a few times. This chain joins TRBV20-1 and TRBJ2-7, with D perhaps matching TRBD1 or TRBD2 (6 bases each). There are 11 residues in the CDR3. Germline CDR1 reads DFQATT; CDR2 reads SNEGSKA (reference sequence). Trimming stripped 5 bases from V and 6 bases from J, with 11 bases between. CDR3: CSASGGSEQYF. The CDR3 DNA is TGCAGTGCTTCCGGGGGCAGCGAGCAGTACTTC.

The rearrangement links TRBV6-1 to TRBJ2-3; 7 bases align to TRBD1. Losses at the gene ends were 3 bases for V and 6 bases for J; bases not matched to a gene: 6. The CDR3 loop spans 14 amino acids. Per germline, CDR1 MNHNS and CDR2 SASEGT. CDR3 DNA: TGTGCCAGCAGTGACGCCCTGGGACAGGATACGCAGTATTTT. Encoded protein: CASSDALGQDTQYF.

DNA for the CDR3: TGTGCCAGCTCACCACGCGGACTCCCGAACACCGGGGAGCTGTTTTTT. Its protein is CASSPRGLPNTGELFF. V gene TRBV18 combines with J gene TRBJ2-2; D is possibly TRBD2 (5 bases). This CDR3 comprises 16 residues. Trimming pared 1 base from V and 0 bases from J, leaving 9 bases between. Germline V CDR1 and CDR2: KGHSH, LQKENI. The full variable domain, its missing parts supplied by reference TRBV18 and TRBJ2-2, is NAGVMQNPRHLVRRRGQEARLRCSPMKGHSHVYWYRQLPEEGLKFMVYLQKENIIDESGMPKERFSAEFPKEGPSILRIQQVVRGDSAAYFCASSPRGLPNTGELFFGEGSRLTVL.

The CDR3 sequence is CASSLGLPADTQYF. The CDR3 coding sequence is TGCGCCAGCAGCTTGGGCCTTCCGGCAGATACGCAGTATTTT. The chain is built from TRBV5-1 and TRBJ2-3; D not certain. Germline V lookup: CDR1 SGHRS, CDR2 YFSETQ. The CDR3 consists of 14 residues. The V end was cut by 0 bases, the J end by 4 bases, with 9 bases between. Complete variable domain (other parts from reference TRBV5-1 and TRBJ2-3): KAGVTQTPRYLIKTRGQQVTLSCSPISGHRSVSWYQQTPGQGLQFLFEYFSETQRNKGNFPGRFSGRQFSNSRSEMNVSTLELGDSALYLCASSLGLPADTQYFGPGTRLTVL.

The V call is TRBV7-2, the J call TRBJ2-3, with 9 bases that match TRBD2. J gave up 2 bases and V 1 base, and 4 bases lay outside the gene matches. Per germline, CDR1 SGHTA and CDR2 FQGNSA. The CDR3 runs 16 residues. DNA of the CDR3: TGTGCCAGCAGCTTAGGCCTAGCGGGGTTCACAGATACGCAGTATTTT. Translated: CASSLGLAGFTDTQYF.

The CDR3 reads CASSSATAYGYTF. The CDR3 nucleotides read TGTGCCAGCAGCTCCGCGACAGCCTATGGCTACACCTTC. The V call is TRBV11-2, the J call TRBJ1-2, with D tentatively TRBD1 (5 bases). This CDR3 contains 13 residues. Deletions cut 4 bases from V and 4 bases from J, with 10 bases between. Germline-derived CDR1 and CDR2 are SGHAT and FQNNGV. The full variable domain, with the rest looked up from reference TRBV11-2 and TRBJ1-2, is EAGVAQSPRYKIIEKRQSVAFWCNPISGHATLYWYQQILGQGPKLLIQFQNNGVVDDSQLPKDRFSAERLKGVDSTLKIQPAKLEDSAVYLCASSSATAYGYTFGSGTRLTVV.

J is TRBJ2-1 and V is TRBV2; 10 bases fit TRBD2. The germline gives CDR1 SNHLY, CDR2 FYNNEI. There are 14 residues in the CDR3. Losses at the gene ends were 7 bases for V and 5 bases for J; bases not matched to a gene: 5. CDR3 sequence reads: CASNLAGGHNEQFF. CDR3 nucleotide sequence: TGTGCCAGCAATTTAGCGGGGGGCCACAATGAGCAGTTCTTC.